A single sample gave rise to the 22 T cell receptor beta chains below, sequenced in a study of blood T cell repertoires in COVID-19 (dated by TCRdb to between 2020 and 2021). Library preparation used the immunoSEQ multiplex PCR assay. This is the immuneACCESS table as TCRdb keeps it, with only in-frame sequences that have V and J called. A part of the clones is gone; compared with another copy, unresolved V genes explain less than half, and the rest is unexplained. The sample data list about 270,000 clones, and about 82% of these were observed just once. The ten largest clonotypes hold 5% to 6% of the sample. The specimen was peripheral blood. These receptors were collected from a woman aged 80 or over with COVID-19, enrolled during active disease.

CDR3 sequence reads: CATSGGAGEANTQYF. CDR3 in DNA: TGTGCCACCAGTGGTGGGGCGGGGGAGGCGAATACGCAGTATTTT. The V and J genes are TRBV24-1 and TRBJ2-3, with 7 bases fitting TRBD2. The CDR3 length is 15 residues. Looked up from germline, CDR1 is KGHDR and CDR2 is SFDVKD. V trimming: 5 bases; J trimming: 7 bases; junction bases outside the gene matches: 11.

The chain combines TRBV6-5 with TRBJ1-3; TRBD1 might be the D (5 bases). Germline V lookup: CDR1 MNHEY, CDR2 SVGAGI. The CDR3 length is 14 residues. Trimming cost V 11 bases and J 2 bases, with 16 bases left between them. The CDR3 region has the DNA TGTGCCTCTGAATTGGGGGGGGCTGGAAACACCATATATTTT. Translation gives CASELGGAGNTIYF.

The V and J genes are TRBV5-6 and TRBJ1-6; perhaps TRBD1 as D (6 bases). V was trimmed by 4 bases and J by 7 bases, leaving 12 bases between them. CDR1 and CDR2 from the germline V gene are SGHDT and YYEEEE. CDR3 length: 14 residues. The CDR3 DNA is TGTGCCAGCAGCCTCAACAGGGACAATTCACCCCTCCACTTT. It translates to CASSLNRDNSPLHF.

The sample holds one count of this clone. The rearrangement links TRBV3-1 (or the pseudogene TRBV3-2) to TRBJ2-5, with TRBD1 matching over 8 bases. V gave up 4 bases and J gave up 1 base; unmatched junction bases: 2. CDR3 length: 14 amino acids. Germline CDR1 LGHDT, CDR2 YNNKEL (reference sequence). The CDR3 sequence is CASSRGTGQETQYF. The CDR3 DNA sequence: TGTGCCAGCAGCCGGGGGACAGGCCAAGAGACCCAGTACTTC.

This chain joins TRBV6-5 and TRBJ1-1, with D maybe TRBD1 (6 bases). V was pared by 6 bases and J by 0 bases, with 8 bases between. CDR1 is MNHEY and CDR2 is SVGAGI in the germline V gene. The CDR3 length is 13 residues. The CDR3 coding sequence is TGTGCCAGCAGCGACAGGATGAACACTGAAGCTTTCTTT. Amino acids: CASSDRMNTEAFF.

V gene TRBV7-2 combines with J gene TRBJ2-6; D is undetermined. The V and J ends lost 3 bases and 1 base respectively, with 4 bases between them. CDR3 length equals 14 residues. Germline V gives CDR1 SGHTA, CDR2 FQGNSA. In DNA, the CDR3 is TGTGCCAGCAGCTTTATATCTGGGGCCAACGTCCTGACTTTC. It specifies CASSFISGANVLTF.

The DNA of the CDR3 is TGTGCCAGCAGTCGCTCCCCGGAGGGCCGAAGGTTCTTC. Its protein product is CASSRSPEGRRFF. V gene TRBV12-3 or TRBV12-4 combines with J gene TRBJ2-1; D possibly corresponds to TRBD2 (6 bases). This CDR3 has 13 residues. Trimming pared 5 bases from V and 15 bases from J, leaving 20 bases between.

J is TRBJ1-2 and V is TRBV28; no firm D call. Germline V CDR1 and CDR2: MDHEN, SYDVKM. Trimming stripped 5 bases from V and 11 bases from J, with 21 bases between. This CDR3 spans 14 amino acids. CDR3 coding DNA: TGTGCCAGCAGTCCAGTACGGGATAGGGTTTGGTACACCTTC. It specifies CASSPVRDRVWYTF.

The chain recombines TRBV5-1 with TRBJ2-7; D is perhaps TRBD2 (7 bases). V lost 4 bases and J lost 7, with 18 bases in between. The CDR3 runs to 14 residues. Germline assignment: CDR1 SGHRS and CDR2 YFSETQ. The CDR3 reads CASSPGGPSGEQYF. CDR3 in DNA: TGCGCCAGCAGCCCCGGGGGGCCCAGTGGAGAGCAGTACTTC.

This chain uses TRBV6-1 with TRBJ1-2; 10 bases are a match to TRBD1. Germline V gives CDR1 MNHNS, CDR2 SASEGT. CDR3 length: 14 amino acids. V trimming: 2 bases; J trimming: 6 bases; junction bases outside the gene matches: 3. For the CDR3, the DNA is TGTGCCAGCAGTGAAAAGGGGACAGGGGATGGCTACACCTTC. Translation: CASSEKGTGDGYTF.

CDR3 DNA: TGCGCCAGCAGTGGGACCGGGACTAGCGACAGGAACACCGGGGAGCTGTTTTTT. Translation: CASSGTGTSDRNTGELFF. The rearrangement links TRBV10-1 to TRBJ2-2; 10 bases are shared with TRBD2. The CDR3 spans 18 residues. Losses at the gene ends were 4 bases for V and 1 base for J; bases not matched to a gene: 9. Germline CDR1 is WNHNN and CDR2 is SYGVQD (reference sequence).

A single count supports this clone. J is TRBJ1-2 and V is TRBV18, with D perhaps TRBD1 (5 bases). V dropped 2 bases and J dropped 0 bases, with 7 bases sitting between them. The CDR3 sequence is 14 residues long. Germline CDR1 KGHSH, CDR2 LQKENI. CDR3 nucleotides: TGTGCCAGCTCACCAACGACAGCTAACTATGGCTACACCTTC. Translated: CASSPTTANYGYTF.

This sequence joins TRBV19 and TRBJ1-5, with 12 positions matching TRBD1. V shed 8 bases and J 5 bases; nucleotides not matched to a gene: 7. CDR3 length: 15 residues. Germline-derived CDR1 and CDR2 are LNHDA and SQIVND (reference sequence). This CDR3 reads CASVEGQGAYQPQHF. In DNA, the CDR3 is TGTGCCAGTGTGGAGGGACAGGGGGCCTATCAGCCCCAGCATTTT.

The rearrangement uses TRBV9 and TRBJ1-6, with 7 bases fitting TRBD1. Trimming took 3 bases from V and 11 from J; bases not matched to a gene: 11. The CDR3 has 15 residues. Germline CDR1 SGDLS, CDR2 YYNGEE. The CDR3, as DNA: TGTGCCAGCAGCGCTGTGGAGGGGGCAGGGACACCCCTCCACTTT. It yields the protein CASSAVEGAGTPLHF.

The chain uses TRBV24-1 and TRBJ1-1; D is unresolved. Trimming removed 3 bases at V and 1 base at J, with 5 bases between. CDR3 length equals 13 residues. Germline CDR1 is KGHDR and CDR2 is SFDVKD. The CDR3 DNA follows: TGTGCCACCAGTGATGTCCGGAACACTGAAGCTTTCTTT. Translated: CATSDVRNTEAFF.

CDR3 nucleotides: TGTGCCAGCAGTGACCCCGGGACAGCGGAGTACTTC. Translated: CASSDPGTAEYF. The J gene is TRBJ2-4, the V gene TRBV2; 7 nucleotides match TRBD1. The ends lost 3 bases at V and 14 bases at J; junction bases unmatched: 7. Germline loops: CDR1 SNHLY, CDR2 FYNNEI. This CDR3 is built from 12 residues. Full variable domain (outside the CDR3, taken from reference TRBV2 and TRBJ2-4): EPEVTQTPSHQVTQMGQEVILRCVPISNHLYFYWYRQILGQKVEFLVSFYNNEISEKSEIFDDQFSVERPDGSNFTLKIRSTKLEDSAMYFCASSDPGTAEYFGAGTRLSVL.

The V gene is TRBV28, the J gene TRBJ1-6, with no clear D. V was shortened by 6 bases and J by 9 bases, with 9 bases between the two germline ends. Germline-derived CDR1 and CDR2 are MDHEN and SYDVKM. The CDR3 totals 12 residues. The CDR3 is CASRVRGSPLHF. Here the CDR3 DNA reads TGTGCCAGCAGGGTCAGAGGTTCACCCCTCCACTTT.

The chain combines TRBV6-5 with TRBJ2-5; perhaps TRBD1 as D (6 bases). Trimming removed 7 bases from V and 5 bases from J, with 14 bases in between. This CDR3 region has 13 residues. From germline, CDR1 is MNHEY and CDR2 SVGAGI. In DNA, the CDR3 is TGTGCCAGCAAGGCAGGGGTAGGGGAGACCCAGTACTTC. Amino acid sequence: CASKAGVGETQYF.

The CDR3 region has the DNA TGTGCCAGTAGGCCTGGGACAGGGGGAGATGGCTACACCTTC. Translating it yields CASRPGTGGDGYTF. The rearrangement joins TRBV19 to TRBJ1-2; 11 bases align to TRBD1. Germline trimming cut 6 bases from V and 6 bases from J; bases unmatched to any gene: 6. Germline V gene lookup returns CDR1 LNHDA and CDR2 SQIVND (reference sequence). CDR3 length: 14 amino acids.

The table lists this clone with a count of one. The CDR3 reads CASSPGQYYGYTF. CDR3 nucleotides: TGTGCCAGCAGCCCGGGACAGTACTATGGCTACACCTTC. The rearrangement joins TRBV9 to TRBJ1-2; TRBD1 matches at 7 bases. The V and J ends lost 4 bases and 3 bases, in that order; junction bases with no gene match: 3. The CDR3 extends over 13 amino acids. CDR1 is SGDLS, CDR2 YYNGEE, per germline.

This clone has just a few counts. V is TRBV10-2 and J is TRBJ1-1; possible D gene TRBD1, 5 bases. CDR1 WSHSY and CDR2 SAAADI come from the germline V gene. Trimming took off 4 bases at V and 8 bases at J, with 17 bases between the two ends. The CDR3 totals 14 residues. Written as DNA, the CDR3 is TGCGCCAGCAGTGGGAGACAGAGCTTCCCCGAAGCTTTCTTT. Amino acids: CASSGRQSFPEAFF.

V gene TRBV18 combines with J gene TRBJ1-2; D gene unclear. Germline assignment: CDR1 KGHSH and CDR2 LQKENI. This CDR3 is 14 amino acids long. V dropped 3 bases and J dropped 7 bases, with 15 bases sitting between them. CDR3 nucleotide sequence: TGTGCCAGCTCACCCGATGACGGGATGGGTGGCTACACCTTC. This gives the protein CASSPDDGMGGYTF.